This record covers a single TCR beta chain. This specimen belongs to a study of immune evolution from preneoplasia to lung adenocarcinoma. Between about 2014 and 2018, patients underwent resection in Japan or China. This CDR3 has 16 residues. Germline V gene lookup returns CDR1 SGHRS and CDR2 YFSETQ. J lost 5 bases, V lost 0 bases, and 7 bases had no gene match. Using immunoSEQ multiplex PCR, the repertoire was profiled, and TCRdb retains in-frame clones only, with some absent. The table has 7,500 to 9,500 clones, about 80% seen once. The chain is built from TRBV5-1 and TRBJ2-2; the match to TRBD2 covers 7 bases. The sequenced sample consisted of FFPE invasive lung adenocarcinoma tissue. This clonotype originated in a person aged 50-75 years with lung adenocarcinoma. The chain's CDR3 is CASSLGSGGGTGELFF. In DNA, the CDR3 is TGCGCCAGCAGCTTGGGATCGGGAGGAGGAACCGGGGAGCTGTTTTTT.